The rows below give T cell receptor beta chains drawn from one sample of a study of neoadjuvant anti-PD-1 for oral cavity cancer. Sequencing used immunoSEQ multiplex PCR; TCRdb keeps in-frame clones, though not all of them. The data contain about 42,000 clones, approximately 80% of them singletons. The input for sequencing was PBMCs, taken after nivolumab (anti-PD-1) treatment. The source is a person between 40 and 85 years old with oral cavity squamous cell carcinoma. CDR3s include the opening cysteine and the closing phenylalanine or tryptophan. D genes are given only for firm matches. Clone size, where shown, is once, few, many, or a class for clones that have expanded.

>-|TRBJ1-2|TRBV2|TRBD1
CASRNERQGLSYGYTF
TGTGCCAGCAGAAACGAAAGACAGGGATTGAGCTATGGCTACACCTTC
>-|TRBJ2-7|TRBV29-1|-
CSVEEGGTLYF
TGCAGCGTTGAAGAAGGGGGGACACTTTACTTC
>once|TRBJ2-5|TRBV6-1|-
CASRDDLAGETQYF
TGTGCCAGCAGGGACGACCTGGCAGGGGAGACCCAGTACTTC
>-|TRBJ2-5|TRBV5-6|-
CASSLDTRPWETQYF
TGTGCCAGCAGCTTGGACACCCGGCCGTGGGAGACCCAGTACTTC
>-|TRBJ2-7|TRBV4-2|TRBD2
CASSLQRGGSYEQYF
TGTGCCAGCAGCCTCCAGCGGGGGGGCTCCTACGAGCAGTACTTC
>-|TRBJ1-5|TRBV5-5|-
CASSSGLYQPQHF
TGTGCCAGCAGCAGCGGACTTTATCAGCCCCAGCATTTT
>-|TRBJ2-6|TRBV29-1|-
CSVAGSGANVLTF
TGCAGCGTTGCTGGCTCTGGGGCCAACGTCCTGACTTTC
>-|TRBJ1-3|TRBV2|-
CASSDGRTSTIYF
TGTGCCAGCAGTGACGGGAGAACGTCGACCATATATTTT
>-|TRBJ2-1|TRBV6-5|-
CASSLSPQGGRQFF
TGTGCCAGCAGTCTCTCTCCACAGGGAGGGAGGCAGTTCTTC
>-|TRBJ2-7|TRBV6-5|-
CASSYSLGLTYEQYF
TGTGCCAGCAGTTACTCTCTTGGACTCACCTACGAGCAGTACTTC
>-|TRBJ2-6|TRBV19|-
CASSPSGANVLTF
TGTGCCAGTAGTCCCTCTGGGGCCAACGTCCTGACTTTC
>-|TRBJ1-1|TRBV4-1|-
CASSQEMAPNTEAFF
TGCGCCAGCAGCCAAGAAATGGCCCCTAACACTGAAGCTTTCTTT
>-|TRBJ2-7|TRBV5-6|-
CASSRSMVEQYF
TGTGCCAGCAGCAGAAGTATGGTGGAGCAGTACTTC
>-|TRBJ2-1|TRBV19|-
CASSNGLSSYNEQFF
TGTGCCAGTAGTAACGGGTTAAGCTCCTACAATGAGCAGTTCTTC
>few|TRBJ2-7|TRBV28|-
CASSFTRGYEQYF
TGTGCCAGCAGTTTTACCAGGGGCTACGAGCAGTACTTC
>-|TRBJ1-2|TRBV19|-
CASSTEGVHYGYTF
TGTGCCAGTAGTACAGAGGGGGTTCACTATGGCTACACCTTC
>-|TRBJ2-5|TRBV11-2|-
CASSLVRGTRETQYF
TGTGCCAGCAGCTTAGTCCGGGGGACCCGGGAGACCCAGTACTTC
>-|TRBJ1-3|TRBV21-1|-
CASSKERRTGSGNTIYF
TGTGCCAGCAGCAAAGAAAGAAGAACAGGCTCTGGAAACACCATATATTTT
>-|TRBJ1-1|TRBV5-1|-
CASSLAEGLGTEAFF
TGCGCCAGCAGCTTGGCCGAGGGGCTGGGCACTGAAGCTTTCTTT
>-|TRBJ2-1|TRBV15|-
CATSSPGHTYNEQFF
TGTGCCACCAGCAGTCCGGGACACACCTACAATGAGCAGTTCTTC
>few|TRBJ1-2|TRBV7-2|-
CASSFSREGYTF
TGTGCCAGCAGCTTTAGCAGGGAAGGCTACACCTTC
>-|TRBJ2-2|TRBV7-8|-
CASSRRTDAGELFF
TGTGCCAGCAGCCGCCGGACAGACGCCGGGGAGCTGTTTTTT
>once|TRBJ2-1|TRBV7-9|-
CASSFRTNRYNEQFF
TGTGCCAGCAGCTTCAGGACAAACCGTTACAATGAGCAGTTCTTC
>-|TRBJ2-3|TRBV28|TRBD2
CASSFSGRDITDTQYF
TGTGCCAGCAGTTTTTCCGGGAGGGATATCACAGATACGCAGTATTTT
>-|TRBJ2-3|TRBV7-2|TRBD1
CASSSWRTGATDTQYF
TGTGCCAGCAGCTCTTGGCGGACAGGTGCCACAGATACGCAGTATTTT